This TCR beta chain was sequenced for a study of cytomegalovirus exposure and HLA in healthy donors. Study conclusions and caveats: Later work found that TCR association rates differed between HLA loci; DRB1 had the most and HLA-C the fewest.

This clone was seen only once. Its antigen is undetermined. Both 60 Vbeta primers and 13 Jbeta primers went into the PCR. Profiled with immunoSEQ multiplex PCR; TCRdb holds only in-frame clones, not every one. The sample includes 170,000 or so clones, less than 90% of them seen just once. The J segment lost 0 bases and the V segment lost 1 base, leaving 9 bases of the junction unmatched. Per the germline V gene, CDR1 is SGHRS and CDR2 is YFSETQ. This CDR3 contains 19 residues. The TCR was taken from a man aged 18 to 35 in good health and CMV-seronegative. The gene calls are TRBV5-1 and TRBJ2-1; 11 nucleotides align to TRBD2. Sequencing was performed on PBMCs. Here the CDR3 reads CASSLRASGGSFSYNEQFF. The CDR3 DNA follows: TGCGCCAGCAGCTTGAGGGCTAGCGGGGGGTCCTTCTCCTACAATGAGCAGTTCTTC.